The 10 T cell receptor beta chains reported below all come from one sample, sequenced in a study of T-cell memory formation after mild COVID-19. A single record per CDR3 protein comes from TCRdb applying MiXCR to the 5' RACE reads. The sample holds about 390,000 distinct CDR3 sequences, around a fifth seen once. Specimen: PBMCs or a T cell subset sorted from them (not recorded which). The receptors here all came from an adult woman who had mild COVID-19 (a few samples of this study predate the infection). Cell type and time point are not known.

V and J are TRBV29-1 and TRBJ2-6, with D perhaps matching TRBD2 (6 bases). Germline CDR1 and CDR2: SQVTM and ANQGSEA. V dropped 6 bases and J dropped 1 base, with 10 bases sitting between them. The CDR3 runs 14 residues. CDR3 DNA sequence: TGCAGCGTCCTGGGGGGATCTGGGGCCAACGTCCTGACTTTC. Amino acids: CSVLGGSGANVLTF.

There are a few counts of this clonotype. The V call is TRBV20-1, the J call TRBJ2-5; 7 bases align to TRBD2. Germline CDR1 reads DFQATT; CDR2 reads SNEGSKA (reference sequence). V was clipped by 0 bases and J by 5 bases; unmatched bases: 9. The CDR3 extends over 15 amino acids. CDR3 in DNA: TGCAGTGCTAGAGACGGGACTACAGCCTTTGAGACCCAGTACTTC. Translation gives CSARDGTTAFETQYF.

This clonotype was counted a few times. The rearrangement joins TRBV7-3 to TRBJ1-1, with TRBD1 as a possible D gene (6 bases). The CDR3 length is 14 residues. V was pared by 5 bases and J by 2 bases, with 12 bases between. Looked up from germline, CDR1 is SGHTA and CDR2 is FQGTGA. The CDR3 here is CASSVDSQNTEAFF. In nucleotides, the CDR3 is TGTGCCAGCAGCGTGGACAGCCAAAACACTGAAGCTTTCTTT.

This clonotype was observed a few times. The chain has TRBV20-1 and TRBJ2-5, with 9 bases identical to TRBD2. There are 16 residues in the CDR3. Germline CDR1 is DFQATT and CDR2 is SNEGSKA (reference sequence). The trim removed 6 bases at V and 5 bases at J, leaving 16 bases unmatched. The CDR3 DNA reads TGCAGTGCGCTCGGCCGGGCTAGCGGGGTCTGGGAGACCCAGTACTTC. Translating it yields CSALGRASGVWETQYF.

In its sample, this clonotype was seen a few times. This chain joins TRBV6-1 and TRBJ1-1; 7 bases agree with TRBD1. Trimming removed 5 bases from V and 0 bases from J; junction bases left unmatched: 3. The CDR3 contains 14 residues. Germline loops: CDR1 MNHNS, CDR2 SASEGT. CDR3 bases: TGTGCCAGCAGTTCACAGGGGATGAACACTGAAGCTTTCTTT. Translating gives CASSSQGMNTEAFF.

This sequence joins TRBV5-1 and TRBJ2-7; 15 bases match TRBD2. Germline loops: CDR1 SGHRS, CDR2 YFSETQ. V shed 2 bases, J shed 2 bases, and the junction held 11 bases outside the gene matches. The CDR3 runs 19 residues. This CDR3 reads CASSFGTSGGRGRTYEQYF. The DNA for the CDR3 is TGCGCCAGCAGCTTCGGGACTAGCGGGGGGCGAGGACGAACCTACGAGCAGTACTTC.

The V and J genes are TRBV7-9 and TRBJ1-1; D call uncertain. Germline lookup yields CDR1 SEHNR and CDR2 FQNEAQ (reference sequence). The CDR3 runs to 16 residues. V lost 1 base and J lost 0, with 12 bases in between. CDR3 protein: CASSLGSATMNTEAFF. The CDR3 DNA follows: TGTGCCAGCAGCTTAGGCTCGGCCACCATGAACACTGAAGCTTTCTTT. The entire variable domain, with the rest obtained from reference TRBV7-9 and TRBJ1-1, is as follows: DTGVSQNPRHKITKRGQNVTFRCDPISEHNRLYWYRQTLGQGPEFLTYFQNEAQLEKSRLLSDRFSAERPKGSFSTLEIQRTEQGDSAMYLCASSLGSATMNTEAFFGQGTRLTVV.

This clonotype was detected only a few times. The genes are TRBV6-2 or TRBV6-3 and TRBJ2-2, with TRBD1 matching 7 bases. The CDR3 is made up of 15 amino acids. The junction had 6 bases not matched to a gene; V was cut back by 5 bases and J by 3 bases. Germline-derived CDR1 and CDR2 are MNHEY and SVGEGT. As DNA, the CDR3 is TGTGCCAGCAGTGGCCGGGACAGCTACACCGGGGAGCTGTTTTTT. It translates to CASSGRDSYTGELFF.

The rearrangement uses TRBV9 and TRBJ2-1; 7 positions match TRBD1. V was pared by 1 base and J by 8 bases, with 9 bases of the junction left unmatched. The CDR3 loop spans 15 amino acids. Germline CDR1 and CDR2: SGDLS and YYNGEE. CDR3 DNA: TGTGCCAGCAGCGTACGAGGGGGCGAAGTTGATGAGCAGTTCTTC. Amino acids: CASSVRGGEVDEQFF.

This clonotype was counted a few times. The chain combines TRBV5-1 with TRBJ2-7; 8 bases align to TRBD2. Per the germline V gene, CDR1 is SGHRS and CDR2 is YFSETQ. V lost 4 bases, J lost 2 bases, and 11 bases stayed unmatched. The CDR3 has 16 amino acids. The CDR3 DNA reads as TGCGCCAGCAGCCCACCAAAAGCGGGGGATGCCTACGAGCAGTACTTC. Translation gives CASSPPKAGDAYEQYF.